This is a list of T cell receptor beta chains from one sample in a study of early T cells in non-severe SARS-CoV-2 infection. MiXCR was run by TCRdb on the 5' RACE reads, yielding one entry per CDR3 protein. The sample lists about 80,000 distinct CDR3 sequences; 5% to 7% were seen once. Sequencing was carried out using whole blood. All receptors derive from an adult who was a healthcare worker with PCR-confirmed SARS-CoV-2 infection or an uninfected control (not recorded which). Each CDR3 is given with its conserved first and last residue.

>TRBJ2-1|TRBV19
CASSSPQVNKSGGSYNEQFF
>TRBJ2-7|TRBV5-1
CASSYFSGGDRSYEQYF
>TRBJ2-2|TRBV28
CASSRAGATNTGELFF
>TRBJ1-2|TRBV2
CASSADRNYGYTF
>TRBJ2-5|TRBV4-2
CASSQNRLAETQYF
>TRBJ1-5|TRBV6-1
CASTTGQGMNQPQHF
>TRBJ1-5|TRBV9
CASSFTGASNQPQHF
>TRBJ1-1|TRBV12-5
CASAWENTEAFF
>TRBJ2-7|TRBV12-3/TRBV12-4
CASSKDQGSYEQYF
>TRBJ2-7|TRBV15
CATSRDHDTYEQYF
>TRBJ2-7|TRBV19
CASSIGDPVRSYEQYF
>TRBJ2-7|TRBV7-2
CASSLKGGYEQYF
>TRBJ2-5|TRBV3-1
CASSRINMETQYF
>TRBJ2-7|TRBV7-6
CASSLGGVSYEQYF
>TRBJ2-7|TRBV7-9
CASSPGVAGGEQYF
>TRBJ1-5|TRBV4-2
CASSQAGDRDQPQHF
>TRBJ2-3|TRBV12-3/TRBV12-4
CASSLGYTDTQYF
>TRBJ2-7|TRBV29-1
CSVSGRSYEQYF
>TRBJ2-4|TRBV20-1
CSARVGAKNIQYF
>TRBJ1-2|TRBV28
CASRRDPYGYTF
>TRBJ2-7|TRBV10-3
CAISAQRQTEQYF
>TRBJ1-6|TRBV6-5
CASSLGVNSYNSPLHF
>TRBJ2-5|TRBV7-8
CASSLTARGETQYF
>TRBJ2-5|TRBV2
CASGSGGAETQYF
>TRBJ1-4|TRBV2
CASRRQTTTNEKLFF
>TRBJ1-1|TRBV20-1
CSVGHMNTEAFF
>TRBJ1-1|TRBV5-1
CASSLQPNTEAFF
>TRBJ2-3|TRBV9
CASSYGRQAHTQYF
>TRBJ2-7|TRBV3-1
CASSRHQSEQYF
>TRBJ2-4|TRBV5-6
CASSRRQGANIQYF
>TRBJ2-7|TRBV3-1
CASSRASSYEQYF
>TRBJ2-3|TRBV11-2
CASSLGTSTRTDTQYF
>TRBJ2-3|TRBV7-2
CASSSRQVDTQYF
>TRBJ1-4|TRBV2
CASNLDRTDEKLFF
>TRBJ2-3|TRBV9
CASSSGTSTDTQYF
>TRBJ2-5|TRBV6-5
CASSYLGPNQGTQYF
>TRBJ2-1|TRBV28
CASRPTGANYNEQFF
>TRBJ2-7|TRBV12-3/TRBV12-4
CASSLGSPYEQYF
>TRBJ1-2|TRBV7-9
CASSLADVATPRYTF
>TRBJ2-7|TRBV27
CASSRAELPYEQYF
>TRBJ1-2|TRBV29-1
CSVGENYGYTF
>TRBJ1-5|TRBV4-2
CASSHEGTANSNQPQHF